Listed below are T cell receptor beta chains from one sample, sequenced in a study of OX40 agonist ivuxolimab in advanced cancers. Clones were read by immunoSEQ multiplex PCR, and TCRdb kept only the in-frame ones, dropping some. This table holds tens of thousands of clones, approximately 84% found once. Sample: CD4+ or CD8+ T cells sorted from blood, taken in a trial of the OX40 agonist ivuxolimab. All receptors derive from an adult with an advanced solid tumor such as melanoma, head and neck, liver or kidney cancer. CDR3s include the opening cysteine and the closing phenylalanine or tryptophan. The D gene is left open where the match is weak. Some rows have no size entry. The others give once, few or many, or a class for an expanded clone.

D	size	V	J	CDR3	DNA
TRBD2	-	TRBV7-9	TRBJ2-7	CASSPSSGTTVYEQYF	TGTGCCAGCAGCCCTAGCTCCGGGACTACCGTTTACGAGCAGTACTTC
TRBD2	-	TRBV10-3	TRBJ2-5	CAIGTSGETQYF	TGTGCCATCGGGACTAGTGGAGAGACCCAGTACTTC
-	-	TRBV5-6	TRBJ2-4	CASSRGGPLNIQYF	TGTGCCAGCAGCCGAGGAGGGCCGCTAAACATTCAGTACTTC
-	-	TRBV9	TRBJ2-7	CASSVEGVSPNSYEQYF	TGTGCCAGCAGCGTAGAAGGAGTGAGCCCGAACTCCTACGAGCAGTACTTC
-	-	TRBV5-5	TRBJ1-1	CASSLGTGTEAFF	TGTGCCAGCAGCTTGGGCACCGGGACTGAAGCTTTCTTT
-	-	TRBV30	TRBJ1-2	CAWSAGRVANYGYTF	TGTGCCTGGAGTGCGGGACGCGTCGCTAACTATGGCTACACCTTC
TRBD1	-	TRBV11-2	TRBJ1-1	CASSPTDRANTEAFF	TGTGCCAGCAGCCCAACCGACAGGGCGAACACTGAAGCTTTCTTT
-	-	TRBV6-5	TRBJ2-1	CASSISGSAYNEQFF	TGTGCCAGCAGTATTAGCGGTTCTGCCTACAATGAGCAGTTCTTC
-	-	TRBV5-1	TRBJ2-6	CASRPYELGRGAGANVLTF	TGCGCCAGCAGACCGTACGAACTAGGCAGGGGAGCTGGGGCCAACGTCCTGACTTTC
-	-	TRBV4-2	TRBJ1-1	CASSQEAREAFF	TGTGCCAGCAGCCAAGAGGCCCGTGAAGCTTTCTTT
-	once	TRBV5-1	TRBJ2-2	CASSFSGNTGELFF	TGCGCCAGCAGCTTCAGTGGGAACACCGGGGAGCTGTTTTTT
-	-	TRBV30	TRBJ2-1	CAWSQDSEQFF	TGTGCCTGGAGTCAGGACAGTGAGCAGTTCTTC
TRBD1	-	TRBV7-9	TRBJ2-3	CASKIQGAAAGDTQYF	TGTGCCAGCAAGATACAGGGGGCTGCCGCCGGGGATACGCAGTATTTT
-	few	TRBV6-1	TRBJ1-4	CASSESQGPNEKLFF	TGTGCCAGCAGTGAATCCCAGGGGCCGAATGAAAAACTGTTTTTT
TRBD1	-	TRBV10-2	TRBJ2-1	CASTGQGRYNEQFF	TGCGCCAGCACGGGACAGGGGCGCTACAATGAGCAGTTCTTC
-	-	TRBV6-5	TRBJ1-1	CASRWDTEAFF	TGTGCCAGCAGGTGGGACACTGAAGCTTTCTTT
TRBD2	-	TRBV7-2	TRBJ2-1	CASSLDFTSGRRYNEQFF	TGTGCCAGCAGCTTAGATTTTACTAGCGGGCGCCGCTACAATGAGCAGTTCTTC
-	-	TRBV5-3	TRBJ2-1	CASSSGHLRDNEQFF	TGTGCCAGCAGCTCCGGACACCTTCGGGATAATGAGCAGTTCTTC
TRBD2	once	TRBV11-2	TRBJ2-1	CASSWVAGAGYNEQFF	TGTGCCAGCAGCTGGGTAGCGGGAGCGGGTTACAATGAGCAGTTCTTC
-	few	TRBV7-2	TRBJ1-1	CASSWRPQDTEAFF	TGTGCCAGCAGCTGGCGGCCTCAGGACACTGAAGCTTTCTTT
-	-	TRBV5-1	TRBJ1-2	CASRVDRDDYGYTF	TGCGCCAGCAGAGTTGACCGGGACGATTACGGCTACACCTTC
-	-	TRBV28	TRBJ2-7	CASSLWELGLASYEQYF	TGTGCCAGCAGTTTATGGGAGTTAGGCCTAGCGAGTTACGAGCAGTACTTC
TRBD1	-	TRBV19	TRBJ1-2	CASSTGTGRPNYGYTF	TGTGCCAGTAGTACCGGGACAGGGCGACCTAACTATGGCTACACCTTC
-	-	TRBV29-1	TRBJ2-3	CSVGIGGGTQYF	TGCAGCGTTGGAATAGGGGGAGGTACGCAGTATTTT
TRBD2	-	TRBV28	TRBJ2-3	CASPPPNAGGGTDTQYF	TGTGCCAGCCCCCCCCCGAACGCGGGAGGAGGGACAGATACGCAGTATTTT
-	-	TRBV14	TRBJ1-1	CASSQRSGRQLDF	TGTGCCAGCAGCCAAAGGTCCGGCAGGCAGTTAGACTTT
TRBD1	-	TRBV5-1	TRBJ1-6	CASSFGQGASPLHF	TGCGCCAGCAGCTTTGGACAGGGGGCCTCACCCCTCCACTTT
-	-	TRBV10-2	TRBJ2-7	CASSEGVVEQYF	TGCGCCAGCAGTGAAGGGGTGGTCGAGCAGTACTTC
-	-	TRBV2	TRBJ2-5	CASSEDAQETQYF	TGTGCCAGCAGTGAAGACGCGCAAGAGACCCAGTACTTC
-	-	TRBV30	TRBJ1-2	CAWSLGASGYTF	TGTGCCTGGAGTTTGGGGGCGAGTGGCTACACCTTC
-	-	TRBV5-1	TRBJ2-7	CASSLDATYEQYF	TGCGCCAGCAGCTTGGACGCCACCTACGAGCAGTACTTC
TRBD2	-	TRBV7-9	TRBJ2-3	CASSLREVTDTQYF	TGTGCCAGCAGCTTACGGGAGGTCACAGATACGCAGTATTTT
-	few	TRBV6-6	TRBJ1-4	CASNQAATNEKLFF	TGTGCCAGCAACCAGGCGGCAACTAATGAAAAACTGTTTTTT
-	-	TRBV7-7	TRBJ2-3	CASSPVDSGRPDTQYF	TGTGCCAGCAGCCCGGTGGATAGCGGACGTCCAGATACGCAGTATTTT
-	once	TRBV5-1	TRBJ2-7	CASSLVRGPQGDEQYF	TGCGCCAGCAGCTTAGTCCGGGGACCCCAGGGCGACGAGCAGTACTTC
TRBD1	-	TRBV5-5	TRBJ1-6	CASSSPGQGWRNSPLHF	TGTGCCAGCAGCTCTCCGGGACAGGGATGGAGGAATTCACCCCTCCACTTT
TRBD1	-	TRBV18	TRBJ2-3	CASSTTGGAGTDTQYF	TGTGCCAGCTCAACAACAGGGGGCGCAGGCACAGATACGCAGTATTTT
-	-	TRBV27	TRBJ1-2	CASSLQGYGYTF	TGTGCCAGCAGCCTACAGGGCTATGGCTACACCTTC
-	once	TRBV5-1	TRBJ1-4	CASSLSGSNEKLFF	TGCGCCAGCAGCTTGTCCGGGTCTAATGAAAAACTGTTTTTT
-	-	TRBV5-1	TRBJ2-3	CASSLRQGADTQYF	TGCGCCAGCAGCTTGCGGCAGGGAGCAGATACGCAGTATTTT
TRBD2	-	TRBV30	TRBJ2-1	CAWSGATTSGRAHEQFF	TGTGCCTGGAGTGGGGCCACGACTAGCGGGAGGGCGCATGAGCAGTTCTTC
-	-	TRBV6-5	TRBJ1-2	CASSGSEVAGYTF	TGTGCCAGCAGTGGATCAGAAGTGGCTGGCTACACCTTC
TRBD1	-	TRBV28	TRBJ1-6	CASRVTGGINSPLHF	TGTGCCAGCAGAGTGACAGGGGGCATCAATTCACCCCTCCACTTT
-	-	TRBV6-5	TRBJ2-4	CASSSTSGNIQYF	TGTGCCAGCAGTTCGACCTCTGGAAACATTCAGTACTTC
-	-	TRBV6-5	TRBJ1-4	CASSYGGEKLFF	TGTGCCAGCAGTTACGGGGGAGAAAAACTGTTTTTT
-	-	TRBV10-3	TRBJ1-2	CAIGGGGSGYTF	TGTGCCATCGGGGGGGGAGGCTCTGGCTACACCTTC
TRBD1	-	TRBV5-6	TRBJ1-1	CASSRTGVVNTEAFF	TGTGCCAGCAGCCGGACAGGGGTTGTGAACACTGAAGCTTTCTTT
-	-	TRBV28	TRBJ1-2	CASRFPGRSYGYTF	TGTGCCAGCAGGTTCCCCGGCAGGTCCTATGGCTACACCTTC
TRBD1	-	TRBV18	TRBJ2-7	CASSPTRTGNHEQYF	TGTGCCAGCTCACCAACGCGGACAGGGAACCACGAGCAGTACTTC
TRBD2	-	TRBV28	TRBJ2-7	CASSWTSRSAYEQYF	TGTGCCAGCAGTTGGACTAGCCGGTCGGCTTACGAGCAGTACTTC
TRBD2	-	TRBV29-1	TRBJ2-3	CSVVLAGGTDTQYF	TGCAGCGTTGTGCTAGCGGGGGGCACAGATACGCAGTATTTT
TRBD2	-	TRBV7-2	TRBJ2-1	CASSGGLTSNEQFF	TGTGCCAGCAGTGGGGGACTAACAAGCAATGAGCAGTTCTTC
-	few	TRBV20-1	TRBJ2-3	CSARRGQTQYF	TGCAGTGCACGTCGGGGACAAACGCAGTATTTT
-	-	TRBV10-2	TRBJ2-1	CASSVWDREQFF	TGCGCCAGCAGTGTGTGGGACCGCGAGCAGTTCTTC
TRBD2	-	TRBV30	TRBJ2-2	CAWRLAGNTGELFF	TGTGCCTGGAGACTAGCGGGAAATACCGGGGAGCTGTTTTTT
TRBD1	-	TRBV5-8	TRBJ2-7	CASSLVGQGAAYEQYF	TGTGCCAGCAGCTTGGTGGGGCAGGGGGCCGCCTACGAGCAGTACTTC
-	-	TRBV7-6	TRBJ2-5	CASRPAGGGETQYF	TGTGCCAGCAGACCGGCCGGGGGCGGTGAGACCCAGTACTTC
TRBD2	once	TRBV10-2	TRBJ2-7	CASSDLGREFNEQYF	TGCGCCAGCAGTGATTTGGGGCGGGAGTTCAACGAGCAGTACTTC
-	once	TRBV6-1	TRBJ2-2	CASTRMGNTGELFF	TGTGCCAGCACCAGAATGGGGAACACCGGGGAGCTGTTTTTT